One and the same sample provided the 4 T cell receptor beta chains below, sequenced in a study of blood T cell repertoires in COVID-19. Sequenced by immunoSEQ multiplex PCR; TCRdb stores in-frame clones only, minus some. The data contain approximately 230,000 clones, around four fifths of them singletons. The sample taken for sequencing was peripheral blood. These receptors originate from a man under 40 with active or convalescent COVID-19.

This chain joins TRBV6-5 and TRBJ2-7, with TRBD1 identical over 10 bases. V shed 8 bases, J shed 11 bases, and the junction held 6 bases outside the gene matches. The CDR3 consists of 11 residues. The germline V gene encodes CDR1 MNHEY and CDR2 SVGAGI. The CDR3 DNA sequence: TGTGCCAGCGGTCCCGGGACAGGGGAGTACTTC. This encodes CASGPGTGEYF.

The rearrangement links TRBV5-1 to TRBJ1-2; TRBD1 is a possible D gene (6 bases). The CDR3 covers 13 residues. Germline CDR1 and CDR2: SGHRS and YFSETQ. V was pared by 0 bases and J by 8 bases, with 11 bases between. The DNA for the CDR3 is TGCGCCAGCAGCTTGGGGGCAGGGGAGGGCTACACCTTC. This encodes CASSLGAGEGYTF.

The genes are TRBV24-1 and TRBJ1-2; D is unresolved. With 5 bases removed from V and 3 bases from J, the gap between germline ends came to 6 bases. This CDR3 comprises 12 residues. Germline V gives CDR1 KGHDR, CDR2 SFDVKD. CDR3: CATSASYYGYTF. For the CDR3, the DNA is TGTGCCACCAGTGCGAGTTACTATGGCTACACCTTC.

This chain links TRBV15 with TRBJ2-7; D not resolved. V lost 0 bases to trimming and J lost 3 bases, with 6 bases between them. CDR3 length equals 13 residues. The V gene's germline CDR1 is LNHNV and CDR2 YYDKDF (reference sequence). CDR3 nucleotides: TGTGCCACCAGCAGAGATGCCGGCTACGAGCAGTACTTC. Residues: CATSRDAGYEQYF.